This T cell receptor beta chain emerged from a study of T cells after yellow fever vaccination (dated by TCRdb to the late 2010s). Broadly, across the study: Libraries from fractions with low cell numbers were prepared with the SMART-Seq v4 Ultra Low Input RNA kit. To track T-cell clones before and after primary and booster YFV17D yellow fever vaccination, bulk TCR alpha and beta repertoires were sequenced longitudinally. Two healthy male donors, one aged 18 to 29 and one aged 30 to 40 years, made up the cohort. Blood was collected at multiple timepoints before and after primary and secondary immunization, and bulk PBMC replicates and cell subsets were isolated.

To note about this clonotype: No antigen is known for it. The input lacks base qualities; no much larger clone sits a single base away.

Beyond this particular receptor, the publication reports: A small share of clonotypes was detected in both CD4 and CD8 compartments, with the overlap likely arising from convergent recombination. Computational filtering was required because FACS-sorted repertoires could contain abundant contaminating clonotypes from the bulk population. Because the study included only a couple of donors, the extent to which the findings can be generalized is limited. Compared with the primary T-cell response, the secondary T-cell response was weaker but faster, peaking on day 5 rather than day 15. After the booster, most of the clones that had expanded following primary vaccination were detected again (roughly 97% of CD4 and 80% to 90% of CD8), which suggests that memory was broadly maintained.

Synthesis of TCR cDNA relied on 5'RACE template switching, a step that introduced a universal primer site along with unique molecular identifiers. Priming for cDNA synthesis came from both the TCR alpha and TCR beta constant segments. Library amplification used two PCR steps, and the second PCR step added sample barcodes and sequencing adapters. Sequencing of the libraries was done on either Illumina HiSeq 2500 (2x100 bp) or NovaSeq (2x150 bp). The paper's data handling went like this. MIGEC was used to demultiplex reads and collapse the reads into UMI consensus sequences, and MiXCR was used for V(D)J alignment. Using edgeR on replicate PBMC samples, clonotypes were called vaccine-responding if FDR was below 0.01 and the log2 fold change was above 5 up to day 15. Each bulk clonotype was labeled CD4 or CD8 based on which sequenced repertoire, CD4 or CD8, contained the clonotype at higher abundance. TCRdb cleaned the public reads at Q25 with fastp, built clones with MiXCR and kept in-frame beta chains. Records with the same CDR3 protein are collapsed into one entry carrying the most frequent genes and DNA. TCRdb, not the original authors, processed these V and J calls. Within this sample are 60,000 to 75,000 distinct CDR3 sequences, with about 6.5% of them counted one time only. The ten top clones hold under 45% of the sample.

The treatment or condition tag for this specimen amounts to: live attenuated yellow fever vaccine strain. PBMCs were isolated from peripheral blood using a standard Ficoll-Paque protocol. Dynabeads CD4 and CD8 positive selection kits were used to isolate the CD4 and CD8 T-cell fractions. TriZol was used to extract RNA from bulk PBMCs, CD4 and CD8 fractions, and dextramer-positive and dextramer-negative fractions. According to the germline V gene, CDR1 reads SNHLY and CDR2 reads FYNNEI. The junction carries 9 bases between V and J, which are trimmed by 6 bases and 1 base respectively. From the cysteine up to the phenylalanine, the CDR3 has a length of 13 residues. Of the read, only the CDR3 DNA is kept; its 39 bases are in frame from base 1.

This sequence was found in a man aged 18-30 years who received the YFV17D yellow fever vaccine. Source: CD8+ T cells sorted from PBMCs, taken roughly seven weeks after the first yellow fever vaccination. The V gene is TRBV2 and the J gene is TRBJ1-1, with no reliable assignment of the D segment. The CDR3 region: CASRGRGNTEAFF. The nucleotides are TGTGCCAGCAGAGGGCGGGGGAACACTGAAGCTTTCTTT.